This T cell receptor beta chain was obtained from a study of T cell responses to AZD1222 COVID-19 vaccine. CDR1 and CDR2 (germline): SGHDT, YYEEEE. After removal of 4 bases from V and 5 bases from J, the junction contained 5 bases not matched to a gene. CDR3 size: 13 residues. Only in-frame clones appear in the TCRdb table, and some are missing; sequencing was by immunoSEQ multiplex PCR. The sample contains fewer than 150,000 clones, 85% to 95% of which appear only once. About this clone itself: Additional DNA sequences in this sample encode the identical CDR3.

The sample consisted of peripheral blood, taken 28 days after the second AZD1222 dose. The chain is built from TRBV5-6 and TRBJ1-2, with 7 bases fitting TRBD1. The TCR comes from an adult who received the AZD1222 COVID-19 vaccine. This chain's CDR3 is CASSPGTEYGYTF. The DNA for the CDR3 is TGTGCCAGCAGCCCAGGGACAGAGTATGGCTACACCTTC.